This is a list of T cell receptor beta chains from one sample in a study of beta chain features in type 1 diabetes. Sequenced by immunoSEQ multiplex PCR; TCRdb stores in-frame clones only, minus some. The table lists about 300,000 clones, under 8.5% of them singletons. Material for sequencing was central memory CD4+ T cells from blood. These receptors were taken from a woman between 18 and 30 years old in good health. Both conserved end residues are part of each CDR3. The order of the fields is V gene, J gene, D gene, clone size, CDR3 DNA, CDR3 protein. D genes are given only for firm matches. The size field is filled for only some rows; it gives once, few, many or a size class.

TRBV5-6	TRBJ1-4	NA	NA	TGTGCCAGCAGCCGCGGATACACACGTGAAAAACTGTTTTTT	CASSRGYTREKLFF
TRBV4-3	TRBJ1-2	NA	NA	TGCGCCAGCAGCCGCCAAGGGGATCCCTATGGCTACACCTTC	CASSRQGDPYGYTF
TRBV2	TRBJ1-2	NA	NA	TGTGCCAGCAGTGAGGCAGACCTCTATGGCTACACCTTC	CASSEADLYGYTF
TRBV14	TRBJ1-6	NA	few	TGTGCCAGCAGCCAAGAGATCGGCAGACTTGGGAATTCACCCCTCCACTTT	CASSQEIGRLGNSPLHF
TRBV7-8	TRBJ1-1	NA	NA	TGTGCCAGCAGCCTAGAGGACAGCTGGAACACTGAAGCTTTCTTT	CASSLEDSWNTEAFF
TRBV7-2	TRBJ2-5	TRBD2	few	TGTGCCAGCAGCTTCTGGGGGGGATCATGGCCAGAGCCCCAGTACTTC	CASSFWGGSWPEPQYF
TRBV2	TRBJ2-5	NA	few	TGTGCCAGCAGTGATTCCCGACAGACCGTGTACTTC	CASSDSRQTVYF
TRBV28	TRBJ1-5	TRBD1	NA	TGTGCCAGCAACTCCCAAACAGGGGATAGGCAGCCCCAGCATTTT	CASNSQTGDRQPQHF
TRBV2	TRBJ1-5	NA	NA	TGTGCCAGCAGTGAACAGGGAATAGTCCCCCAGCATTTT	CASSEQGIVPQHF
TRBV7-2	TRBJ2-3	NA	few	TGTGCCAGCAGACCCAGGTGGATTAGCACAGATACGCAGTATTTT	CASRPRWISTDTQYF
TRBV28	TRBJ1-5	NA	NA	TGTGCCAGCACGGAACCTTATAGCAATCAGCCCCAGCATTTT	CASTEPYSNQPQHF
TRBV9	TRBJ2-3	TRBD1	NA	TGTGCCAGCAGCGTGGACAGGGAGGTTGGAGATACGCAGTATTTT	CASSVDREVGDTQYF
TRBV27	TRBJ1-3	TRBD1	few	TGTGCCAGCAGACCCGGGACAGGTCCTGGAAACACCATATATTTT	CASRPGTGPGNTIYF
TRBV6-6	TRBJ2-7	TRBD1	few	TGTGCCAGCAGTTACTCGAAATATCCAGGGGGCGGGGAGCAGTACTTC	CASSYSKYPGGGEQYF
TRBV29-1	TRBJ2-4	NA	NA	TGCAGCGTTGCGGCCCCCTCGTCTTTAGCCAAAAACATTCAGTACTTC	CSVAAPSSLAKNIQYF
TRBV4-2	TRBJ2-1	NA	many	TGTGCCAGCAGCCAAGTTCTGGGCGGCTATACGGGGAATGAGCAGTTCTTC	CASSQVLGGYTGNEQFF
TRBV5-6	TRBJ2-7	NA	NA	TGTGCCAGCAGCTCCGGGACTCCCACCGAGCAGTACTTC	CASSSGTPTEQYF
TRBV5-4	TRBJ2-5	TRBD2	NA	TGTGCCAGCAGCTTGGTACTAGCGGGGGGTACGGAGACCCAGTACTTC	CASSLVLAGGTETQYF
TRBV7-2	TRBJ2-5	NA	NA	TGTGCCAGCAGCTTCACGGTCGCGACCCAGTACTTC	CASSFTVATQYF
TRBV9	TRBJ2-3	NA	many	TGTGCCAGCAGCGTCCCCCCTGTAGATACGCAGTATTTT	CASSVPPVDTQYF
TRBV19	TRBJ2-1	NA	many	TGTGCCAGTAGTTCAACAGGGGAGGAGAATGAGCAGTTCTTC	CASSSTGEENEQFF
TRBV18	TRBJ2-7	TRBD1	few	TGTGCCAGCTCTGCCGGGACAGGGGTGAGGGAGCAGTACTTC	CASSAGTGVREQYF
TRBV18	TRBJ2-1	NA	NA	TGTGCCAGCTCACCCGCCTCCGCGGGCGATGAGCAGTTCTTC	CASSPASAGDEQFF
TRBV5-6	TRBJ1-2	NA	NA	TGTGCCAGCAGCAGTGTGACGCATGGCTACACCTTC	CASSSVTHGYTF
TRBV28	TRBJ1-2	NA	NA	TGTGCCAGCAGTTTATTGGCAGGGAGGGCCTATGGCTACACCTTC	CASSLLAGRAYGYTF
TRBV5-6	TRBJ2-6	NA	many	TGTGCCAGCCGGCCGAGCGGTGGGGCCAACGTCCTGACTTTC	CASRPSGGANVLTF
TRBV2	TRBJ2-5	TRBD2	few	TGTGCCAGCATTCTGAACGGGAGGCAAGAGACCCAGTACTTC	CASILNGRQETQYF
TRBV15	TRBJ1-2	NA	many	TGTGCCACCAGCAGAGAGGGCTATGGCTACACCTTC	CATSREGYGYTF
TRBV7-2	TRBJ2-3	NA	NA	TGTGCCAGCAGCGACCGACTAGTTCCGAGCACAGATACGCAGTATTTT	CASSDRLVPSTDTQYF
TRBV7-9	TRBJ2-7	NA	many	TGTGCCAGCAGCTTAGAACCCCTCGTCTACGAGCAGTACTTC	CASSLEPLVYEQYF
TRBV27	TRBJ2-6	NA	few	TGTGCCAGCACTCCACTGGGGTCTGGGGCCAACGTCCTGACTTTC	CASTPLGSGANVLTF
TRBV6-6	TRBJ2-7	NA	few	TGTGCCAGCAGTTACTCCAATTCACAGGGAAACGAGCAGTACTTC	CASSYSNSQGNEQYF
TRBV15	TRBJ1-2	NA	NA	TGTGCCACCAGCCCCGGGGATAACTATGGCTACACCTTC	CATSPGDNYGYTF
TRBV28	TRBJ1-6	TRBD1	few	TGTGCCAGCAGAATAGGACAGGGACGAAATTCACCCCTCCACTTT	CASRIGQGRNSPLHF
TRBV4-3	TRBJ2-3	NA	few	TGCGCCAGCAGCCACCGGGGTGGCGGTACAGATACGCAGTATTTT	CASSHRGGGTDTQYF
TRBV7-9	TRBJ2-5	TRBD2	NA	TGTGCCAGCAGCTTAGGGGGACTAGCGGGAGCGTTGGAGACCCAGTACTTC	CASSLGGLAGALETQYF
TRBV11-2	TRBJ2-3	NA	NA	TGTGCCAGCAGTTGGGGAGGAGATACGCAGTATTTT	CASSWGGDTQYF
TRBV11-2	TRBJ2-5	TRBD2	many	TGTGCCAGCAGCTTAGGTCTCTCCCTGGACGGGGGGGCCCAGTACTTC	CASSLGLSLDGGAQYF
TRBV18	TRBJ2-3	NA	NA	TGTGCCAGCTCGATGGACGTCGGGCCGAGCACAGATACGCAGTATTTT	CASSMDVGPSTDTQYF
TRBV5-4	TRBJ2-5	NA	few	TGTGCCAGCACCCCTGGGGGGGCTCAGGAGACCCAGTACTTC	CASTPGGAQETQYF
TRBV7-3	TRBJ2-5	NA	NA	TGTGCCAGCAGATTAACCGGGACCCGGACGGAGACCCAGTACTTC	CASRLTGTRTETQYF
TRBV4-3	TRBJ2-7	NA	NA	TGCGCCAGCAGCCAAGTGGGGGGCACCGACTCCTACGAGCAGTACTTC	CASSQVGGTDSYEQYF
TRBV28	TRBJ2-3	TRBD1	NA	TGTGCCAGCAGTCCCAGGGGGCGCACAGATACGCAGTATTTT	CASSPRGRTDTQYF
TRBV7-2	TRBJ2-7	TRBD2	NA	TGTGCCAGCAGCCAACGAAGCGGGATCTTTCCCTACGAGCAGTACTTC	CASSQRSGIFPYEQYF
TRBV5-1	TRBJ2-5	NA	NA	TGCGCCAGCAGCTTTGGGTCAGTGGAGACCCAGTACTTC	CASSFGSVETQYF
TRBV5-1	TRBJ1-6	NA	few	TGCGCCAGCAGTTCATCAGGGGTAAATTCACCCCTCCACTTT	CASSSSGVNSPLHF
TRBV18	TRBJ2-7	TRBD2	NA	TGTGCCAGCTCACCTCGGGGACTAGCGGGAGCCGAGCAGTACTTC	CASSPRGLAGAEQYF
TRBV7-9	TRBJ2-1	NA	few	TGTGCCAGCAGCTTGGAAAGCCCGGAGCAGTTCTTC	CASSLESPEQFF
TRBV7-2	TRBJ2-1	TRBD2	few	TGTGCCAGCAGCCTCCGAGCGGGGGGGCCAAATGAGCAGTTCTTC	CASSLRAGGPNEQFF
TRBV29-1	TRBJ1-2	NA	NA	TGCAGCGGAAAAATTGGAGGGGGCTATGGCTACACCTTC	CSGKIGGGYGYTF
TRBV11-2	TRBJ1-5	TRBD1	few	TGTGCCAGCAGCTTAGGGACAGGGGTACGATCGGATACCCAGCATTTT	CASSLGTGVRSDTQHF
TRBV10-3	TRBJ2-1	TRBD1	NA	TGTGCCATCAGTGATCTCGACAGGGCGATTGAGCAGTTCTTC	CAISDLDRAIEQFF
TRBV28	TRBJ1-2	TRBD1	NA	TGTGCCAGCAGTTTCTCAGGGGGTTGGGGCTACACCTTC	CASSFSGGWGYTF
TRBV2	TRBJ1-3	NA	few	TGTGCCAGCACGGGTCTGCTATCTGGAAACACCATATATTTT	CASTGLLSGNTIYF
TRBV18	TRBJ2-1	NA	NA	TGTGCCAGCTCTTCAGACAGGTTCAATGAGCAGTTCTTC	CASSSDRFNEQFF
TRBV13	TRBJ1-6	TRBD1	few	TGTGCCAGCAGCTTAAGCGATGGGACAGGCCATTCACCCCTCCACTTT	CASSLSDGTGHSPLHF
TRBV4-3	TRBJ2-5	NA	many	TGCGCCAGCAGCCAAGGTCGACTGGGAGAGACCCAGTACTTC	CASSQGRLGETQYF